This TCR beta chain was profiled in a study of spatial heterogeneity in lung cancer. Study-wide background: Fewer alpha-chain than beta-chain sequences were consistently detected. For the average unique TCR and UMI combination, more than 8.5 occurrences appeared in raw reads.

TCRdb analysed the 5' RACE reads with MiXCR anew, one entry per CDR3 protein. The data show tens of thousands of distinct CDR3 sequences, less than 15% seen once. Germline V gives CDR1 DFQATT, CDR2 SNEGSKA (reference sequence). There are 15 residues in the CDR3. The trim removed 1 base at V and 1 base at J, leaving 5 bases unmatched. Time point denoted: sample taken at primary tumor resection. Whole RNA, which was extracted from tumor, nontumor lung tissue or frozen PBMC, was sequenced without any cell sorting. Samples came from around 70 TRACERx patients with untreated early-stage lung cancer. This sequence joins TRBV20-1 and TRBJ2-3; 7 bases are shared with TRBD2. Sequences were derived from PBMCs, sampled at surgery. The source of this sequence is a male donor with early-stage non-small cell lung cancer. The CDR3 sequence: CSARVGGRGTDTQYF. In DNA, the CDR3 is TGCAGTGCTAGAGTGGGCGGGAGAGGCACAGATACGCAGTATTTT.